These T cell receptor beta chains were read from a single sample in a study of blood T cell repertoires in COVID-19. The method was immunoSEQ multiplex PCR; TCRdb's version includes in-frame clones alone and lacks a portion of them. This sample has approximately 170,000 clones; roughly 90% occur once, and the top ten carry approximately 4%. Material for sequencing was peripheral blood. These receptors came from a woman between 70 and 85 years old with acute or convalescent COVID-19. The CDR3 runs from the conserved cysteine through the conserved F or W. Each record gives: clone size, J gene, V gene, D gene, CDR3 protein, CDR3 DNA. The D gene is left open where the match is weak. Clone size, where shown, is once, few, many, or a class for clones that have expanded.

>.|TRBJ1-1|TRBV7-9|.
CASGKTGVYTEAFF
TGTGCCAGCGGAAAGACAGGAGTGTACACTGAAGCTTTCTTT
>.|TRBJ2-1|TRBV4-1|TRBD2
CASSQGASGGSNEQFF
TGCGCCAGCAGCCAAGGTGCTAGCGGGGGGTCTAATGAGCAGTTCTTC
>.|TRBJ2-2|TRBV19|.
CASSMGQVNTGELFF
TGTGCCAGTAGTATGGGGCAGGTGAACACCGGGGAGCTGTTTTTT
>few|TRBJ1-4|TRBV6-6|.
CASRWGGPTNEKLFF
TGTGCCAGCAGATGGGGGGGTCCAACTAATGAAAAACTGTTTTTT
>.|TRBJ1-2|TRBV7-2|TRBD1
CASTQGVEQYGYTF
TGTGCCAGCACACAGGGGGTAGAGCAGTATGGCTACACCTTC
>once|TRBJ2-1|TRBV11-2|.
CASSLLDSYNEQFF
TGTGCCAGCAGCCTCCTCGACAGTTACAATGAGCAGTTCTTC
>.|TRBJ1-5|TRBV6-1|TRBD1
CASSELTGVSPPQHF
TGTGCCAGCAGTGAACTCACAGGGGTAAGTCCGCCCCAGCATTTT
>.|TRBJ1-4|TRBV6-2/TRBV6-3|TRBD1
CASSKRQGIFEKLFF
TGTGCCAGCAGTAAACGACAGGGGATTTTTGAAAAACTGTTTTTT
>.|TRBJ2-7|TRBV19|.
CASSTSGTPSYEQYF
TGTGCCAGTAGTACTTCCGGGACACCCTCCTACGAGCAGTACTTC
>.|TRBJ1-5|TRBV6-1|TRBD1
CASSEKTGAGGNQPQHF
TGTGCCAGCAGTGAGAAAACAGGGGCCGGCGGCAATCAGCCCCAGCATTTT
>.|TRBJ2-5|TRBV5-8|TRBD1
CASSLPTGGVETQYF
TGTGCCAGCAGCCTACCGACAGGGGGCGTAGAGACCCAGTACTTC
>.|TRBJ2-3|TRBV5-5|.
CASSPSFSTGRADTQYF
TGTGCCAGCAGCCCAAGTTTTAGTACAGGGAGGGCAGATACGCAGTATTTT
>.|TRBJ2-5|TRBV2|.
CASSGGSVQETQYF
TGTGCCAGCAGTGGGGGCAGCGTCCAAGAGACCCAGTACTTC
>.|TRBJ1-1|TRBV2|.
CASRPDRSNTEAFF
TGTGCCAGCAGACCCGACAGGTCAAACACTGAAGCTTTCTTT
>.|TRBJ1-3|TRBV6-5|.
CASTVTGNTIYF
TGTGCCAGCACAGTTACTGGAAACACCATATATTTT
>.|TRBJ2-1|TRBV6-2/TRBV6-3|TRBD2
CASSYPRTSGTPNEQFF
TGTGCCAGCAGTTACCCTCGGACTAGCGGGACTCCCAATGAGCAGTTCTTC
>.|TRBJ2-1|TRBV11-2|.
CASSPVHNEQFF
TGTGCCAGCAGCCCCGTCCACAATGAGCAGTTCTTC
>.|TRBJ1-2|TRBV3-1/TRBV3-2|.
CASSQVVGANYGYTF
TGTGCCAGCAGCCAAGTGGTAGGAGCTAACTATGGCTACACCTTC
>.|TRBJ1-2|TRBV20-1|.
CSALLGANTF
TGCAGTGCTTTACTGGGAGCGAACACCTTC
>.|TRBJ2-5|TRBV19|TRBD1
CASNTHWTGAQETQYF
TGTGCCAGTAATACCCATTGGACAGGGGCCCAAGAGACCCAGTACTTC
>.|TRBJ1-1|TRBV10-3|.
CAITGGTEAFF
TGTGCCATCACCGGGGGCACTGAAGCTTTCTTT
>.|TRBJ1-1|TRBV19|TRBD1
CASSYRDRVFTEAFF
TGTGCCAGTAGTTATCGTGACAGGGTGTTCACTGAAGCTTTCTTT
>.|TRBJ2-7|TRBV28|.
CATGIPIYEQYF
TGTGCCACCGGGATTCCGATCTACGAGCAGTACTTC
>once|TRBJ2-1|TRBV5-1|TRBD2
CASSSPGLALNEQFF
TGCGCCAGCAGCTCGCCGGGACTAGCGTTAAATGAGCAGTTCTTC
>.|TRBJ1-6|TRBV7-2|.
CASSLNVVSSYNSPLHF
TGTGCCAGCAGCTTAAACGTAGTTAGCTCCTATAATTCACCCCTCCACTTT
>few|TRBJ2-1|TRBV11-2|TRBD2
CASSLASGGADNEQFF
TGTGCCAGCAGCTTAGCTAGCGGGGGGGCGGACAATGAGCAGTTCTTC
>few|TRBJ1-2|TRBV6-2/TRBV6-3|.
CASSSPKGRYGYTF
TGTGCCAGCAGTTCCCCGAAGGGGAGGTATGGCTACACCTTC
>once|TRBJ2-7|TRBV7-2|TRBD2
CASSLVGGAYEQYF
TGTGCCAGCAGCTTAGTGGGAGGGGCCTACGAGCAGTACTTC
>.|TRBJ1-2|TRBV5-1|.
CASSLPQGTAGYGYTF
TGCGCCAGCAGCTTGCCACAGGGAACGGCTGGCTATGGCTACACCTTC
>.|TRBJ1-2|TRBV6-1|.
CASSDGGWVYGYTF
TGTGCCAGCAGTGACGGGGGGTGGGTCTATGGCTACACCTTC
>once|TRBJ1-1|TRBV5-1|.
CASSLPFGRPGMNTEAFF
TGCGCCAGCAGCTTGCCCTTCGGAAGGCCAGGGATGAACACTGAAGCTTTCTTT
>.|TRBJ1-5|TRBV28|.
CASNLRQGGGNQPQHF
TGTGCCAGTAATTTAAGGCAGGGAGGTGGCAATCAGCCCCAGCATTTT
>.|TRBJ2-3|TRBV6-6|TRBD2
CASSPRAGGTDTQYF
TGTGCCAGCAGCCCCAGAGCGGGAGGCACAGATACGCAGTATTTT
>.|TRBJ2-7|TRBV9|.
CASSPFPGVAYEQYF
TGTGCCAGCAGCCCCTTCCCGGGTGTAGCCTACGAGCAGTACTTC
>.|TRBJ2-5|TRBV28|TRBD1
CASSVPGQGSETQYF
TGTGCCAGCAGTGTTCCGGGACAGGGGTCAGAGACCCAGTACTTC
>.|TRBJ2-7|TRBV11-2|.
CASSSIYKLSYEQYF
TGTGCCAGCAGCTCGATCTATAAACTAAGCTACGAGCAGTACTTC
>.|TRBJ2-7|TRBV28|TRBD1
CASGGDRGFNEQYF
TGTGCCAGTGGGGGGGACAGGGGGTTCAACGAGCAGTACTTC
>.|TRBJ2-3|TRBV7-6|.
CASSLVRAHRTDTQYF
TGTGCCAGCAGCTTAGTCAGGGCCCACCGCACAGATACGCAGTATTTT
>.|TRBJ2-1|TRBV7-9|.
CASSTRQGLNEQFF
TGTGCCAGCAGCACCCGACAGGGACTCAATGAGCAGTTCTTC
>.|TRBJ1-1|TRBV6-5|.
CASSRGGPNTEAFF
TGTGCCAGCAGTCGGGGGGGCCCGAACACTGAAGCTTTCTTT
>.|TRBJ1-2|TRBV5-1|.
CASSLAPAGTDGYTF
TGCGCCAGCAGCTTGGCCCCGGCAGGGACTGATGGCTACACCTTC
>.|TRBJ2-2|TRBV7-9|.
CASSLAGTGELFF
TGTGCCAGCAGCTTAGCCGGGACCGGGGAGCTGTTTTTT
>.|TRBJ1-1|TRBV18|.
CASSPRHRTEAFF
TGTGCCAGCTCACCACGACACCGCACTGAAGCTTTCTTT
>.|TRBJ2-7|TRBV28|TRBD2
CASSLLASGSYEQYF
TGTGCCAGCAGTTTATTAGCTAGCGGGAGTTACGAGCAGTACTTC
>.|TRBJ1-5|TRBV6-1|.
CASSDEAAYSNQPQHF
TGTGCCAGCAGTGATGAGGCAGCTTATAGCAATCAGCCCCAGCATTTT
>.|TRBJ2-5|TRBV7-6|TRBD2
CASSSSGGAVETQYF
TGTGCCAGCAGCTCCAGCGGGGGGGCTGTAGAGACCCAGTACTTC
>once|TRBJ1-5|TRBV6-2/TRBV6-3|.
CASTPRIANQPQHF
TGTGCCAGCACCCCCAGGATTGCCAATCAGCCCCAGCATTTT
>.|TRBJ2-3|TRBV10-3|TRBD2
CAIRLAGADTQYF
TGTGCCATCAGACTAGCGGGGGCAGATACGCAGTATTTT
>once|TRBJ2-1|TRBV20-1|.
CSASTAGLYNEQFF
TGCAGTGCTAGTACAGCGGGTCTATACAATGAGCAGTTCTTC
>.|TRBJ1-3|TRBV30|.
CAWRQGLRNTIYF
TGTGCCTGGAGACAGGGTCTGAGAAACACCATATATTTT
>.|TRBJ1-1|TRBV4-3|.
CASSQDYRQDEAFF
TGCGCCAGCAGCCAAGATTACAGGCAGGATGAAGCTTTCTTT
>.|TRBJ1-5|TRBV2|TRBD1
CASPGQELSDRRWGDSNQPQHF
TGTGCCAGTCCGGGACAGGAACTCTCTGACCGTCGCTGGGGGGATAGCAATCAGCCCCAGCATTTT
>few|TRBJ2-5|TRBV5-6|.
CASTRGGWQETQYF
TGTGCCAGCACCCGGGGAGGCTGGCAAGAGACCCAGTACTTC
>.|TRBJ1-2|TRBV6-4|.
CASFGYGYTF
TGTGCCAGCTTCGGCTATGGCTACACCTTC
>.|TRBJ2-3|TRBV14|.
CASSQAYTQYF
TGTGCCAGCAGCCAAGCTTATACGCAGTATTTT
>.|TRBJ2-5|TRBV6-5|TRBD1
CASSHRTGGQETQYF
TGTGCCAGCAGTCACCGGACAGGGGGCCAAGAGACCCAGTACTTC
>few|TRBJ1-4|TRBV9|TRBD1
CASSAGIGGFEKLFF
TGTGCCAGCAGCGCCGGTATAGGGGGCTTTGAAAAACTGTTTTTT
>.|TRBJ1-4|TRBV28|.
CASRGQKTSNEKLFF
TGTGCCAGCAGGGGGCAGAAGACGTCTAATGAAAAACTGTTTTTT
>.|TRBJ1-2|TRBV18|.
CATSKGREFNYGYTF
TGTGCCACTTCCAAGGGGCGCGAATTTAACTATGGCTACACCTTC